This entry concerns a single TCR beta chain. One junction end disagrees with the germline gene, perhaps due to a read error. This record comes from a study of control samples from healthy donors and cancer patients. Germline loops: CDR1 SGHAT, CDR2 FQNNGV. This CDR3 is 16 amino acids long. TCRdb keeps only in-frame clones here, not all; method: immunoSEQ multiplex PCR. Of 40,000 to 45,000 clones detected, about 75% appear once; the ten largest clones hold over 15%. The sequence was obtained from a male donor with melanoma. Material: formalin-fixed, paraffin-embedded tissue. The chain recombines TRBV11-2 with TRBJ2-3; D may be TRBD2 (6 bases). The CDR3 sequence is CASNLGIAEITDTQYF. The CDR3 DNA is TGTGCCAGCAACTTAGGAATAGCGGAGATCACAGATACGCAGTATTTT. Full variable domain (remainder filled in from reference TRBV11-2 and TRBJ2-3): EAGVAQSPRYKIIEKRQSVAFWCNPISGHATLYWYQQILGQGPKLLIQFQNNGVVDDSQLPKDRFSAERLKGVDSTLKIQPAKLEDSAVYLCASNLGIAEITDTQYFGPGTRLTVL.